Detailed here is one T cell receptor beta chain. The data originate from a study of blood T cell repertoires in COVID-19. Looking at the study overall: COVID-19 samples, acute and convalescent, were from the United States, Italy and Spain. T cells, B-cell-depleted T cells, or PBMCs provided the cDNA or gDNA that served as material.

V lost 5 bases to trimming and J lost 4 bases, with 14 bases between them. Looked up from germline, CDR1 is SGHTA and CDR2 is FQGNSA. This CDR3 has 14 residues. Original data processing: Reference gene primer amplification gave estimated nucleated cell counts. TCRdb's copy holds only in-frame clones and misses some; the assay was immunoSEQ multiplex PCR. V and J calls and clone size follow that table, whereas D and trimming were derived from the DNA. The sample lists about 74,000 clones; around four fifths were seen once. The sample consisted of peripheral blood. This chain links TRBV7-2 with TRBJ1-2, with a possible D match to TRBD1 (5 bases). This TCR came from a man between 65 and 85 years old with acute or convalescent COVID-19. The CDR3 DNA is TGTGCCAGCAGCGAGCAGGGTCCTGGCTATGGCTACACCTTC. Translated, it gives CASSEQGPGYGYTF.